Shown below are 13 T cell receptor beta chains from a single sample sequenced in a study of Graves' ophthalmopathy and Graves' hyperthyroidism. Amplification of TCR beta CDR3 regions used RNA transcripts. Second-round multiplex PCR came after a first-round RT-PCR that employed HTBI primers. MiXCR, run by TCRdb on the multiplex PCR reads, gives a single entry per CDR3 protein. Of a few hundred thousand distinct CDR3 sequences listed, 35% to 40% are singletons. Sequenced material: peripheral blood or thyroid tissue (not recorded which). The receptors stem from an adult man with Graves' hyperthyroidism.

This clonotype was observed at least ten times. For the CDR3, the DNA is TGTGCCAGCAGTGATAATAAGAACACTGAAGCTTTCTTT. This gives the protein CASSDNKNTEAFF. The V call is TRBV2, the J call TRBJ1-1; D gene unclear. The V end was cut by 3 bases, the J end by 1 base, with 6 bases between. Germline lookup yields CDR1 SNHLY and CDR2 FYNNEI. The CDR3 consists of 13 residues.

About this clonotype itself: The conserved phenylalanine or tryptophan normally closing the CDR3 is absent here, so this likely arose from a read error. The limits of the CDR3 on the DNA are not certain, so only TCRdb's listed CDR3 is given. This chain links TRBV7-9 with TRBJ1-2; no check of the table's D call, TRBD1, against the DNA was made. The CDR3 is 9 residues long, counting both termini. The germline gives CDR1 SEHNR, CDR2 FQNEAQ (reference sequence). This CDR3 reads CASSPGYGI.

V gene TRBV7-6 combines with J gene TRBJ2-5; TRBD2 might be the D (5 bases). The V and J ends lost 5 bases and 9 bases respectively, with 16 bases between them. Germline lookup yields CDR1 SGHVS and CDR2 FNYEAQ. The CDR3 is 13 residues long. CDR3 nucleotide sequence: TGTGCCAGCAGCGCCAGCGGTGATCAGCCCCAGTACTTC. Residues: CASSASGDQPQYF.

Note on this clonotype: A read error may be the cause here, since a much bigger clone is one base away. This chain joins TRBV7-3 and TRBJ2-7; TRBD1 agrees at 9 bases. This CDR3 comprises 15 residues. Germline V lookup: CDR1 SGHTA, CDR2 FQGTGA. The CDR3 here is CVSSQQGAPSYEQYF. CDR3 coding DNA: TGTGTCAGCAGCCAACAGGGGGCTCCCTCCTACGAGCAGTACTTC.

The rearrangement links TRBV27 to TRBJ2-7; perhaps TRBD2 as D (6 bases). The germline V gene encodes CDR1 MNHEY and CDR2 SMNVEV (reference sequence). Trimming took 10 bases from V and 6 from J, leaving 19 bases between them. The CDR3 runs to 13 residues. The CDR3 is CATISGFGGEQYF. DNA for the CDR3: TGTGCCACCATCTCTGGGTTCGGGGGCGAGCAGTACTTC.

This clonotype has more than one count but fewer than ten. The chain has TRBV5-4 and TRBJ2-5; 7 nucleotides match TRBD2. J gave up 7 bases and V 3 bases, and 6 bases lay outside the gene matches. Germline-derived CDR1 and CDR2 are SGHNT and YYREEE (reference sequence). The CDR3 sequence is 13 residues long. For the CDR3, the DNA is TGTGCCAGCAGCTGGGGAGGGGAAGGGACCCAGTACTTC. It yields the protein CASSWGGEGTQYF.

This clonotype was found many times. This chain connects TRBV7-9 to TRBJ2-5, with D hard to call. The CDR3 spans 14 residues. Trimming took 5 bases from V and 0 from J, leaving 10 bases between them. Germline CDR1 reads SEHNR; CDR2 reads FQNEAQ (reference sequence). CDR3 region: CASSPVQNQETQYF. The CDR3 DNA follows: TGTGCCAGCAGCCCAGTACAGAACCAAGAGACCCAGTACTTC.

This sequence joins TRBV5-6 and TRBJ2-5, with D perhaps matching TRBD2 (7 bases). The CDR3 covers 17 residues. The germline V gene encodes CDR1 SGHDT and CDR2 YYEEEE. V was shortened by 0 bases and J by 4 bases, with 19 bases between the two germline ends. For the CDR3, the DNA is TGTGCCAGCAGCTTGGAGGGTGGGGGGGCAGAGCGAGAGACCCAGTACTTC. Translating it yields CASSLEGGGAERETQYF.

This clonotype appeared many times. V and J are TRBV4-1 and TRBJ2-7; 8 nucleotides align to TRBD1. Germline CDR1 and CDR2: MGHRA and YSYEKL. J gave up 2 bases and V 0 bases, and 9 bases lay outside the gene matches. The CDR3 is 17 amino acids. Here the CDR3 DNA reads TGCGCCAGCAGCCAAGAGATACAGGGGGATTTTCCCTACGAGCAGTACTTC. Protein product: CASSQEIQGDFPYEQYF.

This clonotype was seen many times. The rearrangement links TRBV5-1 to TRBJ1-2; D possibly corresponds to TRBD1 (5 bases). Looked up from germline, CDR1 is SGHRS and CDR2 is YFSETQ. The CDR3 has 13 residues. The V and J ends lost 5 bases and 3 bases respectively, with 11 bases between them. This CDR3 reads CASRGDFDYGYTF. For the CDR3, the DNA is TGCGCCAGCAGGGGGGATTTCGACTATGGCTACACCTTC.

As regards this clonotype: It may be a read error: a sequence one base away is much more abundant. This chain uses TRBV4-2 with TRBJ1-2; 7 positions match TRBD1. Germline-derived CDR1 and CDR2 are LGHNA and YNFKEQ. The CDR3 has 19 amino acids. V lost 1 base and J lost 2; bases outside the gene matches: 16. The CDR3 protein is CASSQGSGARDSQNYGYTF. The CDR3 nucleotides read TGTGCCAGCAGCCAAGGGAGTGGGGCGCGGGACAGCCAGAACTATGGCTACACCTTC.

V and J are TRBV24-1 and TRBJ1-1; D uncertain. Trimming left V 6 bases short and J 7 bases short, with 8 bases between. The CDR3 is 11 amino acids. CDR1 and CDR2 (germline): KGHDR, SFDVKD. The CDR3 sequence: CATSLDGEAFF. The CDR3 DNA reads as TGTGCCACCAGTCTCGACGGTGAAGCTTTCTTT.

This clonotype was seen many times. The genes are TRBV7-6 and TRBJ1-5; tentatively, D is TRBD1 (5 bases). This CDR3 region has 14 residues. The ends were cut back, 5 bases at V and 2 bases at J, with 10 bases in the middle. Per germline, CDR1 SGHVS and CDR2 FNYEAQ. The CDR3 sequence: CASSRGGGNQPQHF. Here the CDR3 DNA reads TGTGCCAGCAGCCGGGGGGGGGGCAATCAGCCCCAGCATTTT. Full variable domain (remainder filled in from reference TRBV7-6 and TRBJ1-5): GAGVSQSPRYKVTKRGQDVALRCDPISGHVSLYWYRQALGQGPEFLTYFNYEAQQDKSGLPNDRFSAERPEGSISTLTIQRTEQRDSAMYRCASSRGGGNQPQHFGDGTRLSIL.